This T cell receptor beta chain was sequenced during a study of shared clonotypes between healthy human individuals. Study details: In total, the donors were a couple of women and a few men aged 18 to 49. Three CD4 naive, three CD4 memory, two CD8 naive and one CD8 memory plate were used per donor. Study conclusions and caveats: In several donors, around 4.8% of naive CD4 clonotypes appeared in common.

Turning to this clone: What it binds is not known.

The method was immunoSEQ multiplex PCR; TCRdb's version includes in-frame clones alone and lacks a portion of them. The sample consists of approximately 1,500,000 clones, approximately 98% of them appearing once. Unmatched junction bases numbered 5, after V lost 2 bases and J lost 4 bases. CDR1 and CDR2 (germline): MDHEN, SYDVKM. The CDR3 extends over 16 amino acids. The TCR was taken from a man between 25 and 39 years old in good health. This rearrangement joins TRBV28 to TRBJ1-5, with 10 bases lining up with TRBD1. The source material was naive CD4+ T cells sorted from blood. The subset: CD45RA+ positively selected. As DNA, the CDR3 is TGTGCCAGCAGTTTAGGGTCGGGACAGGGGAATCAGCCCCAGCATTTT. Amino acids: CASSLGSGQGNQPQHF.